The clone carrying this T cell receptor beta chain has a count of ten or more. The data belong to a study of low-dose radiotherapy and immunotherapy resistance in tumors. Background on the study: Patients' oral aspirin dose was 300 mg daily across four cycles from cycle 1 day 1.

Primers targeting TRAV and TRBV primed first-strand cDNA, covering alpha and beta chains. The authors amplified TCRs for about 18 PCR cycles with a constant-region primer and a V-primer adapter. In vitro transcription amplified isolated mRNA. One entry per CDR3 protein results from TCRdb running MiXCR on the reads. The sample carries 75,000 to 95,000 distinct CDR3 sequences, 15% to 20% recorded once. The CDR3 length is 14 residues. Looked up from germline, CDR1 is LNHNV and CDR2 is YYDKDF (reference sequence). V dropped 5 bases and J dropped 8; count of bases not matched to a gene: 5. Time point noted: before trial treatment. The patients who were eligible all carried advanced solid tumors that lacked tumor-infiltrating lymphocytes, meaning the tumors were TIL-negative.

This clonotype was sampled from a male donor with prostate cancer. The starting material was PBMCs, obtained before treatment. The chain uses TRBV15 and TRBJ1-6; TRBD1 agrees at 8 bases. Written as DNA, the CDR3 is TGTGCCACCAGCCGCGACAGGGGCTATTCACCCCTCCACTTT. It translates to CATSRDRGYSPLHF.